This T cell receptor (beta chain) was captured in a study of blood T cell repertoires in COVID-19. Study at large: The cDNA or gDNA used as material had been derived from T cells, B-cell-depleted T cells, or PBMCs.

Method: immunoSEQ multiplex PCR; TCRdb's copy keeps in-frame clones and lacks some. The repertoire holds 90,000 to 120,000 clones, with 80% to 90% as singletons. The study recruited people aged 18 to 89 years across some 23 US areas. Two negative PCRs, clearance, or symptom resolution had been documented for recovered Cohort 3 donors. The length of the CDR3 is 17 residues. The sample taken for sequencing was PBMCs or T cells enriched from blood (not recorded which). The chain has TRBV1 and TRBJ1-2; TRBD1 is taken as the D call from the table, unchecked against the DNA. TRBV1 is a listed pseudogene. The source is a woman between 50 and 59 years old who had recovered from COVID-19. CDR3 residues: CTSSATQGRGWDYGYTF. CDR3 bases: TGCACCAGCAGCGCCACTCAGGGTAGGGGTTGGGACTATGGCTACACCTTC.